The 20 T cell receptor beta chains given below trace back to one sample, sequenced in a study of technical replicates of blood from a few donors (dated by TCRdb to 2016 to 2017). The library was generated by the immunoSEQ multiplex PCR assay. Sourced from immuneACCESS, this table was stored by TCRdb with only in-frame sequences that have V and J called. A share of the clones is absent; for the studies checked, an unresolved V gene accounts for under half, and the remainder has no known explanation. For this sample there are some 82,000 clones; around 94% appear just once. Approximately 0.42% of the sample is in the top ten clones. What was sequenced was T cells isolated from PBMCs. The receptors were gathered from a human donor in good health.

The chain uses TRBV6-1 and TRBJ2-2, with TRBD2 as a possible D gene (6 bases). CDR1 MNHNS and CDR2 SASEGT come from the germline V gene. The CDR3 sequence is 14 residues long. Between the trimmed V and J ends, which lost 5 bases and 3 bases, there was a span of 10 bases. Here the CDR3 reads CASSPWRDTGELFF. CDR3 coding DNA: TGTGCCAGCAGTCCATGGAGGGACACCGGGGAGCTGTTTTTT.

The chain recombines TRBV4-3 with TRBJ2-7, with TRBD2 matching 10 bases. Germline lookup yields CDR1 LGHNA and CDR2 YSLEER. The V segment lost 1 base and the J segment 2 bases; nucleotides outside the gene matches: 11. The length of the CDR3 is 18 residues. This CDR3 reads CASSQAPHASGSAYEQYF. In DNA, the CDR3 is TGCGCCAGCAGCCAAGCTCCACACGCTAGCGGGAGCGCCTACGAGCAGTACTTC.

The CDR3 DNA is TGTGCCAGCAGCTGGGGGACAGGGAACACTGAAGCTTTCTTT. Translating it yields CASSWGTGNTEAFF. V and J are TRBV5-8 and TRBJ1-1; 8 bases match TRBD1. Germline CDR1 and CDR2: SGHTS and YDEGEE. V lost 3 bases to trimming and J lost 1 base; unmatched junction nucleotides: 2. This CDR3 is built from 14 residues. The full variable domain, with the rest looked up from reference TRBV5-8 and TRBJ1-1, is EAGVTQSPTHLIKTRGQQATLRCSPISGHTSVYWYQQALGLGLQFLLWYDEGEERNRGNFPPRFSGRQFPNYSSELNVNALELEDSALYLCASSWGTGNTEAFFGQGTRLTVV.

The chain combines TRBV18 with TRBJ2-7, with 9 positions matching TRBD1. This CDR3 spans 15 amino acids. Losses at the gene ends were 6 bases for V and 3 bases for J; bases not matched to a gene: 9. Looked up from germline, CDR1 is KGHSH and CDR2 is LQKENI. Here the CDR3 DNA reads TGTGCCAGCTCGCCTCAAGTGACAGGGGGCTACGAGCAGTACTTC. Its protein product is CASSPQVTGGYEQYF.

This clone was recorded only once. This chain connects TRBV6-1 to TRBJ2-3; 7 bases agree with TRBD2. Germline lookup yields CDR1 MNHNS and CDR2 SASEGT. V lost 6 bases to trimming and J lost 1 base; unmatched junction nucleotides: 4. The CDR3 has 14 amino acids. CDR3 loop: CASRPTSGTDTQYF. The CDR3 nucleotides are TGTGCCAGCAGACCTACTAGCGGCACAGATACGCAGTATTTT.

This clone was counted only a few times. The genes are TRBV25-1 and TRBJ1-1, with D perhaps TRBD1 (6 bases). The germline gives CDR1 MGHDK, CDR2 SYGVNS. The CDR3 runs 14 residues. V was shortened by 3 bases and J by 3 bases, with 11 bases between the two germline ends. Here the CDR3 DNA reads TGTGCCAGCAGTGACTTCGGGGGGCACACTGAAGCTTTCTTT. Its translation is CASSDFGGHTEAFF. Filled out from reference TRBV25-1 and TRBJ1-1, the complete variable domain reads EADIYQTPRYLVIGTGKKITLECSQTMGHDKMYWYQQDPGMELHLIHYSYGVNSTEKGDLSSESTVSRIRTEHFPLTLESARPSHTSQYLCASSDFGGHTEAFFGQGTRLTVV.

The chain joins TRBV25-1 to TRBJ2-7, with D hard to call. This CDR3 contains 13 residues. V lost 2 bases and J lost 5, with 10 bases in between. Germline loops: CDR1 MGHDK, CDR2 SYGVNS. This CDR3 reads CASSEPQFHEQYF. In DNA form, the CDR3 reads TGTGCCAGCAGTGAACCACAATTCCACGAGCAGTACTTC.

The chain has TRBV9 and TRBJ2-5, with 10 positions matching TRBD2. This CDR3 region has 17 residues. V gave up 2 bases and J gave up 4 bases; unmatched junction bases: 11. Germline V CDR1 and CDR2: SGDLS, YYNGEE. The CDR3 DNA follows: TGTGCCAGCAGCGTGGCTTACGGGAGCGGGAGGGTAGAGACCCAGTACTTC. Protein product: CASSVAYGSGRVETQYF.

This chain uses TRBV4-1 with TRBJ2-2; 10 bases align to TRBD1. Trimming at V came to 4 bases and at J to 5 bases, leaving 4 bases not matched to a gene. The CDR3 is 15 residues long. CDR1 and CDR2 from the germline V gene are MGHRA and YSYEKL. The CDR3 DNA is TGCGCCAGCAGCCGACCGGGACAGGGGACCGGGGAGCTGTTTTTT. The encoded protein is CASSRPGQGTGELFF.

The chain carries TRBV5-4 and TRBJ1-1; the match to TRBD1 covers 7 bases. Germline CDR1 is SGHNT and CDR2 is YYREEE (reference sequence). Trimming cost V 2 bases and J 3 bases; bases outside gene matches: 10. The CDR3 has 16 residues. CDR3 DNA: TGTGCCAGCAGCTTTGGCGTAGGGGGCGCGGACACTGAAGCTTTCTTT. The encoded protein is CASSFGVGGADTEAFF. Variable domain in full (rest from reference TRBV5-4 and TRBJ1-1): ETGVTQSPTHLIKTRGQQVTLRCSSQSGHNTVSWYQQALGQGPQFIFQYYREEENGRGNFPPRFSGLQFPNYSSELNVNALELDDSALYLCASSFGVGGADTEAFFGQGTRLTVV.

The chain links TRBV21-1 to TRBJ2-1; the table's D gene call, TRBD1, was not cross checked with the DNA. TRBV21-1 is designated a pseudogene. CDR3 size: 14 residues. DNA for the CDR3: TGTGCCGCCAGGGTGGGGGACAACTACAATGAGCAGTTCTTC. This gives the protein CAARVGDNYNEQFF.

The rearrangement links TRBV6-1 to TRBJ1-3; no definite D call. The CDR3 totals 14 residues. Germline lookup yields CDR1 MNHNS and CDR2 SASEGT. V lost 3 bases and J 0 bases, leaving 6 bases between the germline ends. CDR3 nucleotides: TGTGCCAGCAGTGATCAGGACTCTGGAAACACCATATATTTT. It specifies CASSDQDSGNTIYF.

This chain joins TRBV6-5 and TRBJ2-1, with 7 nucleotides matching TRBD2. Per germline, CDR1 MNHEY and CDR2 SVGAGI. J lost 9 bases, V lost 4 bases, and 9 bases had no gene match. The CDR3 is 14 residues long. The CDR3 coding sequence is TGTGCCAGCAGTTCCCCATCGGGAGGTGTTGAGCAGTTCTTC. Translating it yields CASSSPSGGVEQFF.

The chain links TRBV28 to TRBJ1-4; unclear D gene. CDR1 is MDHEN, CDR2 SYDVKM, per germline. This CDR3 region has 14 residues. V gave up 1 base and J gave up 2 bases, with 5 bases separating them. The CDR3 spells CASSLSGTNEKLFF. As DNA, the CDR3 is TGTGCCAGCAGTTTATCAGGTACTAATGAAAAACTGTTTTTT.

The rearrangement links TRBV19 to TRBJ2-2, with a possible D match to TRBD1 (6 bases). V dropped 4 bases and J dropped 4 bases, with 13 bases sitting between them. CDR3 size: 15 residues. CDR1 is LNHDA, CDR2 SQIVND, per germline (reference sequence). The CDR3 DNA reads as TGTGCCAGTAGTAATGCAGGGGTGGTCACCGGGGAGCTGTTTTTT. It specifies CASSNAGVVTGELFF.

The chain uses TRBV5-1 and TRBJ1-2; 8 bases fit TRBD1. In germline, CDR1 is SGHRS, CDR2 YFSETQ. This CDR3 region has 12 residues. After removal of 4 bases from V and 10 bases from J, the junction contained 6 bases not matched to a gene. The CDR3 reads CASSLGQEVYTF. The CDR3 DNA follows: TGCGCCAGCAGCCTGGGACAGGAAGTCTACACCTTC.

The chain employs TRBV5-1 and TRBJ2-1, with unresolved D. The CDR3 sequence is 14 residues long. Trimming pared 2 bases from V and 6 bases from J, leaving 12 bases between. Germline CDR1 is SGHRS and CDR2 is YFSETQ. The CDR3 reads CASSLTQTANEQFF. In DNA form, the CDR3 reads TGCGCCAGCAGCTTAACCCAAACTGCCAATGAGCAGTTCTTC.

The J gene is TRBJ2-7, the V gene TRBV27, with D possibly TRBD2 on 6 matching bases. This CDR3 region has 15 residues. With 0 bases removed from V and 3 bases from J, the gap between germline ends came to 12 bases. The germline V gene encodes CDR1 MNHEY and CDR2 SMNVEV (reference sequence). In DNA form, the CDR3 reads TGTGCCAGCAGTTTATCGTCCGCGGGGCTCTACGAGCAGTACTTC. It codes for CASSLSSAGLYEQYF.

V and J are TRBV7-9 and TRBJ1-4; TRBD1 is a possible D gene (6 bases). The length of the CDR3 is 16 residues. Germline assignment: CDR1 SEHNR and CDR2 FQNEAQ (reference sequence). The V gene lost 5 bases and the J gene lost 4 bases, with 17 bases spanning the gap. CDR3 coding DNA: TGTGCCAGCAGCAGATCCAGGACAGTATTTAATGAAAAACTGTTTTTT. Protein: CASSRSRTVFNEKLFF. The full variable domain, rest sourced from reference TRBV7-9 and TRBJ1-4, is DTGVSQNPRHKITKRGQNVTFRCDPISEHNRLYWYRQTLGQGPEFLTYFQNEAQLEKSRLLSDRFSAERPKGSFSTLEIQRTEQGDSAMYLCASSRSRTVFNEKLFFGSGTQLSVL.

J is TRBJ1-3 and V is TRBV5-1; maybe TRBD1 (6 bases). Germline CDR1 is SGHRS and CDR2 is YFSETQ. The CDR3 totals 15 residues. With 0 bases removed from V and 7 bases from J, the gap between germline ends came to 14 bases. The CDR3 protein is CASSLATGLGNTIYF. DNA for the CDR3: TGCGCCAGCAGCTTGGCGACAGGTCTTGGGAACACCATATATTTT.